These T cell receptor beta chains were read from a single sample in a study of blood T cell repertoires in COVID-19. Sequenced by immunoSEQ multiplex PCR; TCRdb stores in-frame clones only, minus some. This table has just under 150,000 clones, approximately 90% appearing once. The specimen sequenced was peripheral blood. Every receptor here comes from a human donor in a cohort sampled during active COVID-19. Each CDR3 is given with its conserved first and last residue. D genes are given only for firm matches. Only part of the rows carry a size: once, few, many, or a class if the clone is expanded.

V gene	J gene	D gene	clone size	CDR3 protein	CDR3 DNA
TRBV19	TRBJ2-6	.	.	CASSNRQFSGANVLTF	TGTGCCAGTAGTAACAGGCAATTTTCTGGGGCCAACGTCCTGACTTTC
TRBV9	TRBJ2-5	TRBD2	.	CASSVAGGEETQYF	TGTGCCAGCAGCGTAGCTGGGGGGGAGGAGACCCAGTACTTC
TRBV4-2	TRBJ2-1	TRBD1	.	CASSQRDRGGNEQFF	TGTGCCAGCAGCCAAAGGGACAGGGGAGGGAATGAGCAGTTCTTC
TRBV7-2	TRBJ1-2	.	.	CASSWSSGYGYTF	TGTGCCAGCAGCTGGAGTAGCGGCTATGGCTACACCTTC
TRBV4-1	TRBJ1-2	.	.	CASSQDYQGLPYGYTF	TGCGCCAGCAGCCAAGATTACCAGGGCCTGCCTTATGGCTACACCTTC
TRBV7-9	TRBJ2-7	.	.	CASNWPGNEQYF	TGTGCCAGCAACTGGCCAGGGAACGAGCAGTACTTC
TRBV6-5	TRBJ2-7	.	.	CASSSTTALYEQYF	TGTGCCAGCAGTTCTACGACAGCGCTCTACGAGCAGTACTTC
TRBV9	TRBJ2-1	TRBD2	.	CASSKTSGGYNEQFF	TGTGCCAGCAGCAAAACTAGCGGGGGGTACAATGAGCAGTTCTTC
TRBV18	TRBJ2-3	.	.	CASSPLREAPLHTQYF	TGTGCCAGCTCACCCTTACGGGAAGCCCCGTTGCATACGCAGTATTTT
TRBV6-6	TRBJ2-1	.	.	CASSNDPTGLGEQFF	TGTGCCAGCAGTAACGATCCCACAGGGTTGGGTGAGCAGTTCTTC
TRBV7-2	TRBJ1-3	.	.	CASSQQGSGNTIYF	TGTGCCAGCAGCCAACAGGGTAGTGGAAACACCATATATTTT
TRBV6-5	TRBJ1-2	.	.	CASSTTSPYGYTF	TGTGCCAGCAGTACGACAAGCCCCTATGGCTACACCTTC
TRBV5-6	TRBJ1-1	.	few	CASSLAFGQMNTEAFF	TGTGCCAGCAGCTTGGCCTTTGGACAGATGAACACTGAAGCTTTCTTT
TRBV3-1/TRBV3-2	TRBJ1-5	.	.	CASSSQTDQPQHF	TGTGCCAGCTCGTCCCAAACGGATCAGCCCCAGCATTTT
TRBV7-6	TRBJ1-4	.	.	CASSLNFPRDGGNEKLFF	TGTGCCAGCAGCTTAAATTTCCCCCGGGACGGGGGGAATGAAAAACTGTTTTTT
TRBV15	TRBJ2-3	.	once	CATSRDSGVRRDTQYF	TGTGCCACCAGCAGAGATTCAGGGGTACGTAGGGATACGCAGTATTTT
TRBV14	TRBJ1-1	.	.	CASSPLRGTSNTEAFF	TGTGCCAGCAGCCCGCTTAGGGGAACCTCGAACACTGAAGCTTTCTTT
TRBV5-1	TRBJ2-3	.	.	CASSLTGFRTDTQYF	TGCGCCAGCAGCTTGACGGGGTTTCGCACAGATACGCAGTATTTT